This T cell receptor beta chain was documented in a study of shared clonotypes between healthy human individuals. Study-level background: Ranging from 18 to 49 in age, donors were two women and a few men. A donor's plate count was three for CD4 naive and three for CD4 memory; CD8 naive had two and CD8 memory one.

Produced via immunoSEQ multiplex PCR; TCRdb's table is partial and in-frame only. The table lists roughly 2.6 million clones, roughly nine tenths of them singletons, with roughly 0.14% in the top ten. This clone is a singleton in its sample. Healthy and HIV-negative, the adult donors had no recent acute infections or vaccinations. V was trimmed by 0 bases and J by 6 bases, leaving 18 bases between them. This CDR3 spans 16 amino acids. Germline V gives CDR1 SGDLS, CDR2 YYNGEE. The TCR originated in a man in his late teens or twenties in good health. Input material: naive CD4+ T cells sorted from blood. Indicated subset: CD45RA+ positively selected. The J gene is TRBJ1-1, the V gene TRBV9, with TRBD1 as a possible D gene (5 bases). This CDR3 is CASSVGSGQGSSEAFF. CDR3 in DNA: TGTGCCAGCAGCGTAGGGAGCGGCCAGGGTTCGTCTGAAGCTTTCTTT.